These T cell receptor beta chains were read from a single sample in a study of cytomegalovirus exposure and HLA in healthy donors. The method was immunoSEQ multiplex PCR; TCRdb's version includes in-frame clones alone and lacks a portion of them. Of more than 110,000 clones in the sample, 85% to 90% were seen once. Sequenced: PBMCs. These receptors were obtained from a man younger than 30 in good health and CMV-seronegative. Both conserved end residues are part of each CDR3. The D gene is left open where the match is weak. Expanded clones are given a class, and other clones once, few, many or no size at all.

CDR3,DNA,length,D,size,V,J
CASSRTGISFSPQHF,TGTGCCAGCAGCAGGACAGGGATTTCGTTTTCGCCCCAGCATTTT,15,TRBD1,once,TRBV6-6,TRBJ1-5
CATSSLRTGGTDTQYF,TGTGCCACCAGCAGCTTAAGGACAGGGGGCACAGATACGCAGTATTTT,16,TRBD1,-,TRBV15,TRBJ2-3
CASSFSGYGYTF,TGTGCCAGCAGTTTTAGCGGGTATGGCTACACCTTC,12,-,-,TRBV28,TRBJ1-2
CASGQGAYNEQFF,TGTGCCAGCGGACAGGGGGCGTACAATGAGCAGTTCTTC,13,TRBD1,-,TRBV6-1,TRBJ2-1
CASSLAGLQRSGYGYTF,TGTGCCAGCAGCTTGGCGGGTCTTCAAAGGAGCGGCTATGGCTACACCTTC,17,-,-,TRBV5-5,TRBJ1-2
CASSSGTSNYGYTF,TGTGCCAGCAGTTCCGGGACATCTAACTATGGCTACACCTTC,14,-,-,TRBV28,TRBJ1-2
CASSQGSGETQYF,TGCGCCAGCAGTCAGGGATCCGGTGAGACCCAGTACTTC,13,-,-,TRBV10-1,TRBJ2-5
CASSLSSSTGPGGGYTF,TGCGCCAGCAGCTTGAGCTCCTCAACAGGGCCCGGAGGTGGCTACACCTTC,17,-,-,TRBV5-1,TRBJ1-2
CASSRGPRLRVFGNTIYF,TGCGCCAGCAGCCGAGGACCGCGACTCAGGGTCTTCGGAAACACCATATATTTT,18,-,-,TRBV5-1,TRBJ1-3
CATSTSNDGGSTLFF,TGTGCCACCAGCACCTCCAACGACGGGGGGTCGACGCTGTTTTTT,15,TRBD2,-,TRBV15,TRBJ2-2
CASSPTGGPQHF,TGTGCCAGCAGTCCCACCGGGGGGCCCCAGCATTTT,12,-,-,TRBV27,TRBJ1-5
CASSLSLALNEQFF,TGTGCCAGCAGCTTAAGTCTAGCACTTAATGAGCAGTTCTTC,14,-,-,TRBV7-2,TRBJ2-1
CASSVQGSSYEQYF,TGTGCCAGCAGTGTCCAGGGGTCCTCCTACGAGCAGTACTTC,14,-,-,TRBV7-9,TRBJ2-7
CAHLVQNTDTQYF,TGTGCCCACTTGGTACAGAACACAGATACGCAGTATTTT,13,-,-,TRBV30,TRBJ2-3
CASSPLGDSPSEQYF,TGTGCCAGCAGCCCCTTAGGGGACTCTCCCAGCGAGCAGTACTTC,15,-,-,TRBV28,TRBJ2-7
CASSPEYLSTDTQYF,TGTGCCAGCTCACCAGAATACTTAAGCACAGATACGCAGTATTTT,15,-,-,TRBV18,TRBJ2-3
CATSRDGRGIRGETQYF,TGTGCCACCAGCAGAGATGGACGTGGAATTCGGGGAGAGACCCAGTACTTC,17,-,-,TRBV15,TRBJ2-5
CASSEKKQHPGIPYGYTF,TGTGCCAGCAGCGAGAAGAAGCAGCACCCGGGTATTCCGTATGGCTACACCTTC,18,-,-,TRBV25-1,TRBJ1-2
CASSSEAGASREQYF,TGTGCCAGCAGCTCCGAGGCGGGGGCAAGTCGCGAGCAGTACTTC,15,-,many,TRBV5-5,TRBJ2-7
CASSLFGGAKNIQYF,TGTGCCAGCAGTTTATTTGGCGGAGCCAAAAACATTCAGTACTTC,15,-,-,TRBV28,TRBJ2-4
CASDRRVLGAYEQYF,TGTGCCAGCGATCGGCGGGTCCTCGGGGCCTACGAGCAGTACTTC,15,-,-,TRBV28,TRBJ2-7
CASMRTVAGFAGELFF,TGTGCCAGCATGAGGACAGTGGCAGGCTTCGCCGGGGAGCTGTTTTTT,16,-,few,TRBV5-6,TRBJ2-2
CASNPGGAAGELFF,TGTGCCAGCAACCCGGGGGGGGCTGCCGGGGAGCTGTTTTTT,14,TRBD2,few,TRBV7-2,TRBJ2-2
CASSRRDSSHTDNEQFF,TGCGCCAGCAGCCGGCGGGACAGCTCGCACACAGACAATGAGCAGTTCTTC,17,-,-,TRBV4-1,TRBJ2-1
CASHKQGTGEKLFF,TGTGCCAGCCATAAACAGGGGACAGGTGAAAAACTGTTTTTT,14,TRBD1,-,TRBV18,TRBJ1-4
CASTGEHSPLHF,TGTGCCAGCACAGGGGAGCATTCACCCCTCCACTTT,12,-,-,TRBV2,TRBJ1-6
CASSQRPDRGKFEGDTQYF,TGCGCCAGCAGCCAGCGACCGGACAGGGGAAAGTTTGAGGGAGATACGCAGTATTTT,19,TRBD1,-,TRBV4-1,TRBJ2-3
CASRSPQGRAEAFF,TGTGCCAGCAGGTCGCCACAGGGAAGGGCTGAAGCTTTCTTT,14,-,-,TRBV6-1,TRBJ1-1
CASSPQAGHDEQYF,TGTGCCAGCAGCCCACAAGCGGGACACGACGAGCAGTACTTC,14,-,few,TRBV11-2,TRBJ2-7
CASSPGGAREQFF,TGTGCCAGCTCACCCGGGGGGGCCCGTGAGCAGTTCTTC,13,TRBD2,-,TRBV18,TRBJ2-1
CASSPTDRGHGYTF,TGTGCCAGCTCACCAACCGACAGGGGGCATGGCTACACCTTC,14,TRBD1,-,TRBV18,TRBJ1-2
CSVNRVGRTDTQYF,TGCAGCGTTAACAGGGTGGGGCGCACAGATACGCAGTATTTT,14,-,-,TRBV29-1,TRBJ2-3
CASTISGVYTGELFF,TGTGCCAGCACCATCAGCGGGGTCTACACCGGGGAGCTGTTTTTT,15,TRBD2,-,TRBV9,TRBJ2-2
CASGLDRGNTEAFF,TGTGCCAGCGGACTGGACAGGGGGAACACTGAAGCTTTCTTT,14,TRBD1,-,TRBV6-1,TRBJ1-1
CASSLDGGQFYEQYF,TGTGCCAGCAGCTTAGACGGAGGGCAGTTCTACGAGCAGTACTTC,15,-,once,TRBV7-9,TRBJ2-7
CASSQDTGEGYSNQPQHF,TGCGCCAGCAGCCAAGATACAGGGGAAGGTTATAGCAATCAGCCCCAGCATTTT,18,TRBD1,-,TRBV4-3,TRBJ1-5
CASSDQGSSYNSPLHF,TGTGCCAGCAGTGATCAGGGGAGCTCCTATAATTCACCCCTCCACTTT,16,-,few,TRBV2,TRBJ1-6
CASSSAVAGTGSMNEQFF,TGCGCCAGCAGCTCCGCGGTGGCCGGGACAGGGTCTATGAATGAGCAGTTCTTC,18,TRBD1,once,TRBV5-1,TRBJ2-1
CASSQISFSSYNEQFF,TGTGCCAGCAGCCAGATTAGCTTTAGCTCCTACAATGAGCAGTTCTTC,16,-,-,TRBV14,TRBJ2-1
CSVSTGRNTQYF,TGCAGCGTCTCCACGGGGAGGAATACGCAGTATTTT,12,-,-,TRBV29-1,TRBJ2-3
CASSLGAGFYEQYF,TGTGCCAGCAGCTTAGGGGCAGGGTTTTACGAGCAGTACTTC,14,-,-,TRBV11-1,TRBJ2-7
CASSLVGGTYNEQFF,TGCGCCAGCAGCTTGGTTGGGGGCACCTACAATGAGCAGTTCTTC,15,-,-,TRBV5-1,TRBJ2-1